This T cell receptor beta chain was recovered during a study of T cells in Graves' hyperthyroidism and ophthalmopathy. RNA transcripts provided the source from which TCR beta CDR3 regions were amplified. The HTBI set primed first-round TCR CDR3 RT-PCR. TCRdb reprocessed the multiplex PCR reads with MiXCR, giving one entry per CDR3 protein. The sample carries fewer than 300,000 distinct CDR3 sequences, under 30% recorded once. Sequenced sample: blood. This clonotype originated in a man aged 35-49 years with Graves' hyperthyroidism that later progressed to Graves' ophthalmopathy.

The CDR3 is CASSWTNAGGIYEQYF. The CDR3 DNA is TGTGCCAGCAGTTGGACAAACGCAGGGGGTATATACGAGCAGTACTTC. The chain carries TRBV6-5 and TRBJ2-7; TRBD1 aligns across 7 bases. The CDR3 is made up of 16 amino acids. J lost 4 bases, V lost 4 bases, and 13 bases had no gene match. The germline CDR1 and CDR2 sequences are MNHEY and SVGAGI.